The 21 T cell receptor beta chains below were found in one sample sequenced in a study of regulatory T cells in long-lasting Graves disease. Time point specified: newly diagnosed GD, antithyroid drugs for less than 3 months. RNA from PBMCs was the source of the TCR library. Assembly of TCR beta libraries relied on iRepertoire HTBI primers together with Arm-PCR of CDR3 regions. TCRdb re-derived calls from the multiplex PCR reads in MiXCR, one entry per CDR3 protein. The repertoire consists of some 490,000 distinct CDR3 sequences, with 9.5% to 15% occurring once and the leading ten covering about 8.3%. These sequences were also reported in another study, on T cells in Graves' hyperthyroidism and ophthalmopathy.

Sequencing was performed on peripheral blood mononuclear cells (PBMCs), taken at new diagnosis, from a patient treated with antithyroid drugs. The receptors were gathered from a woman in her thirties with Graves disease.

There are many counts of this clonotype. The chain links TRBV2 to TRBJ2-1; D not certain. The germline gives CDR1 SNHLY, CDR2 FYNNEI. CDR3 length: 13 amino acids. V dropped 3 bases and J dropped 7 bases, with 10 bases sitting between them. CDR3: CASSDAYRNEQFF. CDR3 bases: TGTGCCAGCAGTGACGCGTACCGGAATGAGCAGTTCTTC.

Ten or more counts support this clonotype. The gene calls are TRBV2 and TRBJ2-7; the D gene could be TRBD1 or TRBD2 (6 bases each). The germline V gene has CDR1 SNHLY and CDR2 FYNNEI. The V gene lost 6 bases and the J gene lost 2 bases, with 8 bases spanning the gap. This CDR3 has 12 residues. CDR3 sequence reads: CASRRDTYEQYF. Here the CDR3 DNA reads TGTGCCAGCAGGCGGGACACCTACGAGCAGTACTTC.

This clonotype was recorded many times. The gene calls are TRBV7-9 and TRBJ2-1; 9 bases fit TRBD2. This CDR3 is 14 amino acids long. Looked up from germline, CDR1 is SEHNR and CDR2 is FQNEAQ (reference sequence). V was clipped by 9 bases and J by 9 bases; unmatched bases: 12. DNA of the CDR3: TGTGCCAGTGCCTCGGCGGGAGGGCCGGGTGAGCAGTTCTTC. Translating gives CASASAGGPGEQFF.

The rearrangement links TRBV2 to TRBJ1-1, with a possible D match to TRBD1 (6 bases). This CDR3 spans 18 amino acids. Per germline, CDR1 SNHLY and CDR2 FYNNEI. The V and J ends lost 7 bases and 3 bases respectively, with 27 bases between them. The CDR3 DNA follows: TGTGCCAGCACCCTAATGGACAGCCCCGGCCAGTGGGACACTGAAGCTTTCTTT. Encoded protein: CASTLMDSPGQWDTEAFF.

In regard to this clonotype: The junction does not match germline at one end; this may be a read error. The chain recombines TRBV6-1 with TRBJ2-1; a weak D match, TRBD1 (6 bases). The CDR3 extends over 13 amino acids. CDR1 is MNHNS, CDR2 SASEGT, per germline. The CDR3 here is CASRDRGKNEQFF. The CDR3 DNA reads as TGCGCCAGCAGAGATAGGGGGAAGAATGAGCAGTTCTTC.

This rearrangement joins TRBV19 to TRBJ1-2; 7 nucleotides agree with TRBD1. Germline values: CDR1 LNHDA, CDR2 SQIVND (reference sequence). The V gene end was trimmed by 6 bases and the J gene end by 8 bases; junction bases not matched to a gene: 6. The CDR3 is 12 residues long. CDR3 region: CASRGRQGGYTF. For the CDR3, the DNA is TGTGCCAGTAGGGGACGACAGGGAGGCTACACCTTC.

This clonotype appeared many times. The chain carries TRBV6-1 and TRBJ2-7, with 9 bases that match TRBD1. This CDR3 contains 13 residues. Trimming at V came to 6 bases and at J to 5 bases, leaving 5 bases not matched to a gene. Germline CDR1 MNHNS, CDR2 SASEGT. CDR3 in DNA: TGTGCCAGCAGCCGGACAGGGGCGCACGAGCAGTACTTC. Its translation: CASSRTGAHEQYF.

This clonotype was seen ten or more times. The chain has TRBV30 and TRBJ2-7, with no clear D. This CDR3 has 12 residues. The V end was cut by 0 bases, the J end by 3 bases, with 6 bases between. Per the germline V gene, CDR1 is GTSNPN and CDR2 is SVGIG (reference sequence). CDR3 sequence (DNA): TGTGCCTGGAGTGTAGGTAGCTACGAGCAGTACTTC. Protein sequence: CAWSVGSYEQYF.

This clonotype showed up many times. V is TRBV18 and J is TRBJ2-3, with TRBD2 matching 9 bases. Trimming removed 0 bases from V and 5 bases from J; junction bases left unmatched: 0. The CDR3 contains 14 residues. CDR1 is KGHSH and CDR2 is LQKENI in the germline V gene. In DNA, the CDR3 is TGTGCCAGCTCACCACCGACTAGCGGAGATACGCAGTATTTT. Its protein is CASSPPTSGDTQYF.

This clonotype came up many times. The chain has TRBV24-1 and TRBJ2-7, with 7 bases lining up with TRBD1. Per the germline V gene, CDR1 is KGHDR and CDR2 is SFDVKD. Trimming removed 5 bases from V and 5 bases from J; junction bases left unmatched: 8. This CDR3 is built from 14 residues. Here the CDR3 DNA reads TGTGCCACCAGTGCCCATGGGACAGTGAACGAGCAGTACTTC. This encodes CATSAHGTVNEQYF.

The chain employs TRBV3-1 and TRBJ1-4, with TRBD1 identical over 7 bases. Trimming took 3 bases from V and 10 from J; bases not matched to a gene: 8. Germline V CDR1 and CDR2: LGHDT, YNNKEL (reference sequence). The CDR3 consists of 14 residues. CDR3 loop: CASSQTGWGGKLFF. The CDR3, as DNA: TGTGCCAGCAGCCAGACAGGGTGGGGAGGAAAACTGTTTTTT.

The chain has TRBV5-1 and TRBJ2-2; D remains unclear. This CDR3 comprises 11 residues. With 0 bases removed from V and 10 bases from J, the gap between germline ends came to 4 bases. CDR1 and CDR2 from the germline V gene are SGHRS and YFSETQ. In nucleotides, the CDR3 is TGCGCCAGCAGCTTGGCCGAGGAGCTGTTTTTT. This translates into CASSLAEELFF.

About this clonotype: At one end the junction does not follow the germline gene, possibly because of a read error. The J gene is TRBJ2-7, the V gene TRBV5-1; D is perhaps TRBD1 (6 bases). The CDR3 has 15 residues. Germline assignment: CDR1 SGHRS and CDR2 YFSETQ. The CDR3 sequence is CASSLVSGAMVEHYF. The CDR3 nucleotides read TGCGCCAGCAGCTTGGTGTCAGGGGCTATGGTCGAGCATTACTTC.

There are many counts of this clonotype. The chain carries TRBV20-1 and TRBJ2-5, with 10 bases matching TRBD2. Germline CDR1 DFQATT, CDR2 SNEGSKA (reference sequence). V shed 0 bases, J shed 4 bases, and the junction held 5 bases outside the gene matches. This CDR3 has 15 amino acids. The CDR3 region has the DNA TGCAGTGCTAGAGATATCAGCGGGGGGGGAGAGACCCAGTACTTC. It yields the protein CSARDISGGGETQYF.

There are a few counts of this clonotype. The chain couples TRBV5-1 to TRBJ2-1, with 9 positions matching TRBD2. The CDR3 extends over 17 amino acids. After removal of 3 bases from V and 10 bases from J, the junction contained 17 bases not matched to a gene. The germline gives CDR1 SGHRS, CDR2 YFSETQ. The DNA of the CDR3 is TGCGCCAGCAGCTCCACCGTTGGGGCGGGAGGGGAAATGGAGCAGTTCTTC. Encoded protein: CASSSTVGAGGEMEQFF.

This clonotype has ten or more counts. The chain uses TRBV7-3 and TRBJ1-2, with a weak D call TRBD1 (6 bases). V lost 8 bases and J 10 bases, leaving 20 bases between the germline ends. The germline V gene has CDR1 SGHTA and CDR2 FQGTGA. CDR3 length: 13 amino acids. In DNA form, the CDR3 reads TGTGCCAGCTCCGAAGGGGGGCTGGGGGACTACACCTTC. Encoded protein: CASSEGGLGDYTF.

This clonotype appeared many times. The chain joins TRBV15 to TRBJ1-5; the match to TRBD1 covers 8 bases. CDR3 length: 17 amino acids. V gave up 0 bases and J gave up 1 base; unmatched junction bases: 5. The germline V gene encodes CDR1 LNHNV and CDR2 YYDKDF (reference sequence). Here the CDR3 reads CATSRDSNRGSNQPQHF. The CDR3 DNA is TGTGCCACCAGCAGAGATAGTAACAGGGGGAGCAATCAGCCCCAGCATTTT.

This clonotype was detected ten times or more. V gene TRBV5-1 combines with J gene TRBJ2-5; tentatively, D is TRBD1 (6 bases). This CDR3 spans 14 amino acids. CDR1 and CDR2 from the germline V gene are SGHRS and YFSETQ. With 4 bases removed from V and 5 bases from J, the gap between germline ends came to 15 bases. The CDR3 region has the DNA TGCGCCAGCAGCCCGGGACACTCCACGGAGACCCAGTACTTC. Translated, it gives CASSPGHSTETQYF. The full variable domain, its missing parts supplied by reference TRBV5-1 and TRBJ2-5, is KAGVTQTPRYLIKTRGQQVTLSCSPISGHRSVSWYQQTPGQGLQFLFEYFSETQRNKGNFPGRFSGRQFSNSRSEMNVSTLELGDSALYLCASSPGHSTETQYFGPGTRLLVL.

A word on this clonotype: Relative to the germline gene, one junction end is altered; a read error may explain this. The chain couples TRBV7-9 to TRBJ2-7; TRBD1 agrees at 8 bases. Germline assignment: CDR1 SEHNR and CDR2 FQNEAQ (reference sequence). The CDR3 spans 15 residues. CDR3 sequence (DNA): TGTGCCAGCGGCTTGATAGGACAGGGCGGCTACGAGCAGTACTTC. It is translated as CASGLIGQGGYEQYF.

V usage is TRBV15 and J usage is TRBJ2-6; 9 nucleotides align to TRBD1. The CDR3 extends over 19 amino acids. Looked up from germline, CDR1 is LNHNV and CDR2 is YYDKDF (reference sequence). The CDR3 nucleotides read TGTACCATCTCAAGGGTAGGACAGGGGAAAATGTCTGGGGCCAACGTCCTGACTTTC. Translation gives CTISRVGQGKMSGANVLTF.

This clonotype was observed at least ten times. The chain couples TRBV10-2 to TRBJ2-2; D remains unclear. From germline, CDR1 is WSHSY and CDR2 SAAADI. The CDR3 extends over 16 amino acids. V was trimmed by 9 bases and J by 0 bases, leaving 17 bases between them. In DNA form, the CDR3 reads TGCGCCAGTCTTTTGACGTCTCCTTCGAACACCGGGGAGCTGTTTTTT. As protein: CASLLTSPSNTGELFF.